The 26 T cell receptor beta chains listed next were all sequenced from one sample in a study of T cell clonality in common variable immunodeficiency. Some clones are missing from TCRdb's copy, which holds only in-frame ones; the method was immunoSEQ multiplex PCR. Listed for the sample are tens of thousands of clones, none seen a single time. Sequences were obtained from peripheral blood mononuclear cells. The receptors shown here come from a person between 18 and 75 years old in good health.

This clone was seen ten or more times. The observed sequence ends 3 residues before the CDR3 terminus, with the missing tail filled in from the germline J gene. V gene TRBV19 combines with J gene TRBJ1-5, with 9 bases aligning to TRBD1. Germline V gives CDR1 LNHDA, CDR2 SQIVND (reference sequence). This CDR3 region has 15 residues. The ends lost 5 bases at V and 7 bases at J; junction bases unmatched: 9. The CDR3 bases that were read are TGTGCCAGTAGTCAGGGGACAGGGCGCGAGCAGCCC. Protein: CASSQGTGREQP. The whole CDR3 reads CASSQGTGREQPQHF. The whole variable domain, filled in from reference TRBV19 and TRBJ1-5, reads DGGITQSPKYLFRKEGQNVTLSCEQNLNHDAMYWYRQDPGQGLRLIYYSQIVNDFQKGDIAEGYSVSREKKESFPLTVTSAQKNPTAFYLCASSQGTGREQPQHFGDGTRLSIL.

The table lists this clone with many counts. The CDR3 bases that were read are TGTGCCAGCTCACCACCCTCGGGGGGCCACAATGAG. Translated: CASSPPSGGHNE. The complete CDR3 sequence is CASSPPSGGHNEQFF. The gene calls are TRBV18 and TRBJ2-1; maybe TRBD2 (7 bases). From the germline J gene comes the end of the CDR3, since the read stops 3 residues before it. This CDR3 contains 15 residues. The germline CDR1 and CDR2 sequences are KGHSH and LQKENI. Trimming removed 0 bases at V and 5 bases at J, with 11 bases between.

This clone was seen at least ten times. CDR3 sequence reads: CASSERRVGNQPQHF. CDR3 DNA (partial): TGTGCCAGCAGTGAACGCAGGGTGGGCAATCAGCCC. The chain joins TRBV2 to TRBJ1-5; D is possibly TRBD1 (5 bases). The read halts 3 residues ahead of the CDR3 end, with the missing end drawn from the germline J gene. V was pared by 2 bases and J by 2 bases, with 10 bases between. This CDR3 has 15 amino acids. The germline gives CDR1 SNHLY, CDR2 FYNNEI.

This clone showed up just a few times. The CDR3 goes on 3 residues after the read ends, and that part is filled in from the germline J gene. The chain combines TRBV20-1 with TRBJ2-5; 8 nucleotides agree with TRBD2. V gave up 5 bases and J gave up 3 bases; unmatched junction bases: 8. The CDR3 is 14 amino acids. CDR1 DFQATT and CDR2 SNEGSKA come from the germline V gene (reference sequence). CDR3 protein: CSASGTSGEETQYF. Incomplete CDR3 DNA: TGCAGTGCTTCCGGGACTAGTGGGGAAGAGACC.

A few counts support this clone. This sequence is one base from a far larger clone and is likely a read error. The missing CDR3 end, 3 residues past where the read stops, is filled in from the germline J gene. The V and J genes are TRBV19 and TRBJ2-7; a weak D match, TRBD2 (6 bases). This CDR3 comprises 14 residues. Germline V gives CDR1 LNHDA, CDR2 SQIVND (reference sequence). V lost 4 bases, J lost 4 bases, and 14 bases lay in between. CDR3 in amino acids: CASSSSGREYEQYF. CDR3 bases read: TGTGCCAGTAGTAGTAGCGGCAGGGAATACGAG.

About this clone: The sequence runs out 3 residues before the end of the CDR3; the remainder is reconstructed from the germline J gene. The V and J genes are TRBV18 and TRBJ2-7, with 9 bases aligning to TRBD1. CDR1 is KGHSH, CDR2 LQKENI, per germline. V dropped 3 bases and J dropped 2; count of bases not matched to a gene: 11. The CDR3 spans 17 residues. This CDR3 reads CASSPPYRDRVTYEQYF. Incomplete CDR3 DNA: TGTGCCAGCTCACCCCCTTACCGGGACAGGGTAACCTACGAG.

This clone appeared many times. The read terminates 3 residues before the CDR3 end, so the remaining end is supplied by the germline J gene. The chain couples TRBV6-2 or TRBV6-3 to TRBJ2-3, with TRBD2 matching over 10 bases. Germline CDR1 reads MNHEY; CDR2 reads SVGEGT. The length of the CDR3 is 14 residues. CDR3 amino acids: CASSGTSGVETQYF. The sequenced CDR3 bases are TGTGCCAGCAGTGGAACTAGCGGGGTCGAGACG.

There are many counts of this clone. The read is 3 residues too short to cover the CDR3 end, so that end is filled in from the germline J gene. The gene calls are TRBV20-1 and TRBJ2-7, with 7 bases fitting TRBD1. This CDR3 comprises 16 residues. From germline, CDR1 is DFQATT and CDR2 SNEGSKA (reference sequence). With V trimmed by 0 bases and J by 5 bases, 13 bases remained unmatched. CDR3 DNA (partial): TGCAGTGCTAGAGATTGGAACCGGGACAGCGTGGACGAG. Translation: CSARDWNRDSVDE. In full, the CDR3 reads CSARDWNRDSVDEQYF.

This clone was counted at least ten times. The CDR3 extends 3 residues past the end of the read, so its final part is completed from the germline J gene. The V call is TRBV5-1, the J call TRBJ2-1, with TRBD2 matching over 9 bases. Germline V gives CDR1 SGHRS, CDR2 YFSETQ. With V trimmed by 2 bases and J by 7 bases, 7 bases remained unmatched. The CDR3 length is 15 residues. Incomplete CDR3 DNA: TGCGCCAGCAGCTTCGGGGCGGGGGGGCCAAATGAG. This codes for CASSFGAGGPNE. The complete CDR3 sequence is CASSFGAGGPNEQFF.

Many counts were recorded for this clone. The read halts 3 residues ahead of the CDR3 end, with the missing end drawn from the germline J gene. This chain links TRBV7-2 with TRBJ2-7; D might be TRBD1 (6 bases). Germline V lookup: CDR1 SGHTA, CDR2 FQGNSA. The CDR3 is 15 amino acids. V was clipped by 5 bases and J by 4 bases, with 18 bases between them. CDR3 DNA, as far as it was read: TGTGCCAGCAGCCCATTCCGACAGGAAACATACGAG. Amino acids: CASSPFRQETYE. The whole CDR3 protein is CASSPFRQETYEQYF.

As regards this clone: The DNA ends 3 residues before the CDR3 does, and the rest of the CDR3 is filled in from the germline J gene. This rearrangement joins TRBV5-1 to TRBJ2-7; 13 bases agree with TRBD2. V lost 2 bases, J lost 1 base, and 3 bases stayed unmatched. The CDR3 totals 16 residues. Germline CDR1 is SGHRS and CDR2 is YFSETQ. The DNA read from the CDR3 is TGCGCCAGCAGCTTACCGGGACTAGCGGGATCCTACGAG. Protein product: CASSLPGLAGSYE. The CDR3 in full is CASSLPGLAGSYEQYF.

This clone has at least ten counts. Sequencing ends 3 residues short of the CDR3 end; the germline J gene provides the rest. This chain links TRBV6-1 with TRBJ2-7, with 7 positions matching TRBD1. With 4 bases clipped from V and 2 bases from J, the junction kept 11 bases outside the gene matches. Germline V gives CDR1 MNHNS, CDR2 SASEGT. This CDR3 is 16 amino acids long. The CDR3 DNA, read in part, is TGTGCCAGCAGTGCAGATCTGCGGACAGGAACCTACGAG. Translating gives CASSADLRTGTYE. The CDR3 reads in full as CASSADLRTGTYEQYF.

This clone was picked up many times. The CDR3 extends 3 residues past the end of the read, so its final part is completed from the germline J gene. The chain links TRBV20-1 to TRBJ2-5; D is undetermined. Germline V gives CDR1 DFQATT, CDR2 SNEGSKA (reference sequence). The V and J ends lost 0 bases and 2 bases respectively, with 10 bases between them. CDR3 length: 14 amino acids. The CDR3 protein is CSARDLRAQETQYF. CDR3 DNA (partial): TGCAGTGCTAGAGATCTACGAGCACAAGAGACC.

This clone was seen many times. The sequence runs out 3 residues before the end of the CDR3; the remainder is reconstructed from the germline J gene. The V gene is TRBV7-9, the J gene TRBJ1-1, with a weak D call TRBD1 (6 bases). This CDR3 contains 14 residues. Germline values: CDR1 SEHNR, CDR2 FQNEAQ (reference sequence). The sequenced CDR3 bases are TGTGCCAGCAGCTTAACTTTGGGGGCCGGTGTA. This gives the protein CASSLTLGAGV. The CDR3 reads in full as CASSLTLGAGVAFF.

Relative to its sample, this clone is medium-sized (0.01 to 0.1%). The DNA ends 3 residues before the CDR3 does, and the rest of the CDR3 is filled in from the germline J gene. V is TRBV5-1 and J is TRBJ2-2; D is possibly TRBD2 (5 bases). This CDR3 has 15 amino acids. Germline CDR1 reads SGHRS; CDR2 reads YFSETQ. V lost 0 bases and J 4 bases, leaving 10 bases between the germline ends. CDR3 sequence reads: CASSLAEGRTGELFF. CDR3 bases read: TGCGCCAGCAGCTTGGCAGAGGGTCGCACCGGGGAG.

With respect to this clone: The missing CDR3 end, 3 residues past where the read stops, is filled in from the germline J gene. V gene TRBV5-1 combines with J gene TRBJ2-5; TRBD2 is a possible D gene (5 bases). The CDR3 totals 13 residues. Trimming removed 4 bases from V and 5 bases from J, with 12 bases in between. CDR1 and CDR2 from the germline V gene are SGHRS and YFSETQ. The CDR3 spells CASSTGVRETQYF. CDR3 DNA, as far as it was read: TGCGCCAGCAGCACCGGGGTGCGGGAGACC.

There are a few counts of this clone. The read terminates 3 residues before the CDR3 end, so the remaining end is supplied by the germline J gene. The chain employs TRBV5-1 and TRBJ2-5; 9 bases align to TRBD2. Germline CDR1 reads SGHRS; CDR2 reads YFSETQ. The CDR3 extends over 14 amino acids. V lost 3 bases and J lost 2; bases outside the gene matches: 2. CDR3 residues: CASSSTSGQETQYF. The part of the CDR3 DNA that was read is TGCGCCAGCAGCTCGACTAGCGGTCAAGAGACC.

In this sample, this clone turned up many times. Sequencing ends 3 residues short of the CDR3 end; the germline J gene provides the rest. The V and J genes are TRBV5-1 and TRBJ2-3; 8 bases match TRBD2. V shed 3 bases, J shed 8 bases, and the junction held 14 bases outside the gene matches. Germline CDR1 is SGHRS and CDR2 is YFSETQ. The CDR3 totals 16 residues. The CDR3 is CASSSASGGRVGTQYF. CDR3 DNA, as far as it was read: TGCGCCAGCAGCTCGGCATCGGGGGGGCGAGTCGGTACG.

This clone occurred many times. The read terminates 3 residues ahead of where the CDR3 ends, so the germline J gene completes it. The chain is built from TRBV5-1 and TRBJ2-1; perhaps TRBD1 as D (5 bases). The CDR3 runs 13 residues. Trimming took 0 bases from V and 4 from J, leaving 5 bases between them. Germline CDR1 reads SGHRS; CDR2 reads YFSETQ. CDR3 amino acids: CASSLGQYNEQFF. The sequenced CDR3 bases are TGCGCCAGCAGCTTGGGACAGTACAATGAG.

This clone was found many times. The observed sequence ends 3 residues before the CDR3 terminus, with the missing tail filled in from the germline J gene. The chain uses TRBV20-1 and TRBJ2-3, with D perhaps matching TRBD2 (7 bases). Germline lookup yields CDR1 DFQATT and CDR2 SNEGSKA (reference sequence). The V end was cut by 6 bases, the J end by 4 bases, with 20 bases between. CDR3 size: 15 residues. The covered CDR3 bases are TGCAGTGCGCCAGTGGGAGGGGGTTCCGCAGATACG. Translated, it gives CSAPVGGGSADT. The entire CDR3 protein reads CSAPVGGGSADTQYF.

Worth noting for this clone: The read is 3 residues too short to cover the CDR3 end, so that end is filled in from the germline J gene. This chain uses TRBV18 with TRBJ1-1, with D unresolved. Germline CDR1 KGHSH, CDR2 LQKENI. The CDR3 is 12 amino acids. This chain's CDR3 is CASSPPGGLAFF. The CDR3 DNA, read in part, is TGTGCCAGCTCACCACCGGGCGGGTTG.

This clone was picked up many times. CDR3 amino acids: CASSHPGLVMPETQYF. The covered CDR3 bases are TGTGCCAGCAGCCACCCCGGACTAGTAATGCCCGAGACC. The chain joins TRBV14 to TRBJ2-5, with 7 positions matching TRBD2. The observed sequence ends 3 residues before the CDR3 terminus, with the missing tail filled in from the germline J gene. The trim removed 3 bases at V and 5 bases at J, leaving 12 bases unmatched. The CDR3 covers 16 residues. Germline V gene data show CDR1 as SGHDN and CDR2 as FVKESK.

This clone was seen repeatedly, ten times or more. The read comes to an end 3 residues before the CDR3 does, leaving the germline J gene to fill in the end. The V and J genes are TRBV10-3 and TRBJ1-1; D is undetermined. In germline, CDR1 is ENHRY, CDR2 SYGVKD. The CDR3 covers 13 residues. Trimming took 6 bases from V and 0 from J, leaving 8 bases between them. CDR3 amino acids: CAISPDMNTEAFF. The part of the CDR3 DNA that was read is TGTGCCATCAGCCCCGACATGAACACTGAA.

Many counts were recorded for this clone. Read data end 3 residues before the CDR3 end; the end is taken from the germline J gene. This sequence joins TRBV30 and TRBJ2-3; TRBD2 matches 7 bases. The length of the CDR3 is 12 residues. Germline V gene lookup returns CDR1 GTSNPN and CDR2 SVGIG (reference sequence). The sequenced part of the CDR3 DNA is TGTGCCTGGCTTGCGGGGGATGAAACG. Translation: CAWLAGDET. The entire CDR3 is CAWLAGDETQYF. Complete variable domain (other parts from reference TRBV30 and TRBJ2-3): SQTIHQWPATLVQPVGSPLSLECTVEGTSNPNLYWYRQAAGRGLQLLFYSVGIGQISSEVPQNLSASRPQDRQFILSSKKLLLSDSGFYLCAWLAGDETQYFGPGTRLTVL.

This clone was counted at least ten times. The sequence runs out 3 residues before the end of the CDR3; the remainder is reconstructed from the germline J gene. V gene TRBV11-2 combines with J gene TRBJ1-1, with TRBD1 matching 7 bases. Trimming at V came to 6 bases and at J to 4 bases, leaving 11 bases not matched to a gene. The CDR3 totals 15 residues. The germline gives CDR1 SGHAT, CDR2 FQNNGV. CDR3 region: CASRTNRGRGTEAFF. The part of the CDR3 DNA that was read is TGTGCCAGCAGAACTAACAGGGGTCGGGGCACTGAA.

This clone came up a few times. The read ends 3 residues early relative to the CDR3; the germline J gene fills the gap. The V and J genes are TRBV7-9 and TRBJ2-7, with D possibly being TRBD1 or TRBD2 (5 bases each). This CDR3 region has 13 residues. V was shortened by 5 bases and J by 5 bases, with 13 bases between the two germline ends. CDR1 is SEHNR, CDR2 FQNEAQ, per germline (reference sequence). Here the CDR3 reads CASSPTVGNEQYF. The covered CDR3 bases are TGTGCCAGCAGCCCGACAGTCGGGAACGAG.